This T cell receptor (beta chain) appears in the sequencing data of a study of T cell clonality in common variable immunodeficiency. The study, taken as a whole, reports: T cell subpopulation sequencing would be needed to explain CVID clonality. Compared with healthy controls, CVID subjects showed increased TCRbeta clonality, mostly in about a third.

J lost 2 bases, V lost 5 bases, and 9 bases had no gene match. The CDR3 consists of 15 residues. Germline V lookup: CDR1 DFQATT, CDR2 SNEGSKA (reference sequence). Patients and controls were mostly of Caucasian heritage. Each donor provided about 5 to 9 ml of heparinized whole blood. The table lists this clone with many counts. Its target is not known. The read falls 3 residues short of the CDR3 end, and the missing part is taken from the germline J gene. Produced via immunoSEQ multiplex PCR; TCRdb's table is partial and in-frame only. This sample shows tens of thousands of clones and no singletons; more than 9% rests with the ten largest.

This chain uses TRBV20-1 with TRBJ2-4; 7 bases fit TRBD1. The specimen was peripheral blood mononuclear cells. The receptor's source is a person aged 18 to 75 in good health. CDR3 sequence reads: CSAEIYRGSKNIQYF. CDR3 bases read: TGCAGTGCTGAAATTTACAGGGGCTCCAAAAACATT.